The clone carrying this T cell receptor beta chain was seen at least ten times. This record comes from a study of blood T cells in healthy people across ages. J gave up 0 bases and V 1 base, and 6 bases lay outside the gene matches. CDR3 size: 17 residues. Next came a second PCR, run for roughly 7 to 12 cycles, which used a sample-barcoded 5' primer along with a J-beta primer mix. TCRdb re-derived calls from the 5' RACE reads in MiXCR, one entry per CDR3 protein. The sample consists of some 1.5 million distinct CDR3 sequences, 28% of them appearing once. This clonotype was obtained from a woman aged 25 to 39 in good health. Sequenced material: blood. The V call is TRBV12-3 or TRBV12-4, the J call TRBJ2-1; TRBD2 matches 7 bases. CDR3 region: CASSLGRLASSYNEQFF. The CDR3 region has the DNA TGTGCCAGCAGTTTAGGGAGACTAGCTAGCTCCTACAATGAGCAGTTCTTC.